These 14 T cell receptor beta chains originate from one sample sequenced in a study of blood T cell repertoires in COVID-19. The data were produced by immunoSEQ multiplex PCR, yet TCRdb's version contains in-frame clones alone and is incomplete. This table holds 200,000 or so clones, approximately 80% found once. Material: peripheral blood. These receptors were obtained from a woman over 75 with acute or convalescent COVID-19.

The rearrangement links TRBV11-3 to TRBJ2-2; 14 bases are a match to TRBD2. Germline V gene lookup returns CDR1 SGHNT and CDR2 YENEEA. V trimming: 5 bases; J trimming: 4 bases; junction bases outside the gene matches: 9. This CDR3 is built from 18 residues. The CDR3 sequence is CASSILGLAGGGTGELFF. In nucleotides, the CDR3 is TGTGCCAGCAGCATTCTTGGACTAGCGGGAGGCGGCACCGGGGAGCTGTTTTTT.

The V gene is TRBV7-9, the J gene TRBJ2-5; 9 bases match TRBD2. Germline CDR1 and CDR2: SEHNR and FQNEAQ (reference sequence). The CDR3 runs to 15 residues. V shed 5 bases, J shed 0 bases, and the junction held 4 bases outside the gene matches. CDR3 region: CASSVSGSNQETQYF. The CDR3 nucleotides are TGTGCCAGCAGCGTTAGCGGGAGTAACCAAGAGACCCAGTACTTC.

This chain links TRBV9 with TRBJ2-7; the match to TRBD2 covers 7 bases. CDR1 SGDLS and CDR2 YYNGEE come from the germline V gene. CDR3 length: 15 amino acids. The ends lost 0 bases at V and 2 bases at J; junction bases unmatched: 5. The DNA of the CDR3 is TGTGCCAGCAGCGTAGACCCTAGCGGAACCTACGAGCAGTACTTC. As protein: CASSVDPSGTYEQYF.

The chain uses TRBV5-5 and TRBJ2-2; the D gene is possibly TRBD2 (5 bases). The length of the CDR3 is 15 residues. The V end was cut by 7 bases, the J end by 5 bases, with 18 bases between. Germline CDR1 is SGHKS and CDR2 is YYEKEE (reference sequence). The CDR3 bases are TGTGCCAGCGAGGGCAGCCCTTTGTGGACCGGGGAGCTGTTTTTT. It codes for CASEGSPLWTGELFF.

This clone occurred once. V and J are TRBV18 and TRBJ2-2; 12 nucleotides line up with TRBD1. The germline V gene has CDR1 KGHSH and CDR2 LQKENI. The CDR3 extends over 18 amino acids. V lost 0 bases and J lost 2; bases outside the gene matches: 4. The DNA of the CDR3 is TGTGCCAGCTCACCACCGGGACAGGGGGCGAGAAACACCGGGGAGCTGTTTTTT. Its translation is CASSPPGQGARNTGELFF.

This clone was found once. CDR3 loop: CASSRGQFNEKLFF. CDR3 nucleotides: TGTGCCAGCAGCAGGGGACAGTTTAATGAAAAACTGTTTTTT. This chain links TRBV5-4 with TRBJ1-4; 7 positions agree with TRBD1. The CDR3 extends over 14 amino acids. The ends lost 4 bases at V and 4 bases at J; junction bases unmatched: 4. Looked up from germline, CDR1 is SGHNT and CDR2 is YYREEE (reference sequence).

This clone has just one count. CDR3 region: CASSLDFVQPQHF. The DNA for the CDR3 is TGTGCCAGCAGCTTAGACTTCGTTCAGCCCCAGCATTTT. J is TRBJ1-5 and V is TRBV7-2, with no clear D. Trimming took off 1 base at V and 6 bases at J, with 7 bases between the two ends. There are 13 residues in the CDR3. Looked up from germline, CDR1 is SGHTA and CDR2 is FQGNSA.

This clone is medium-sized in the sample. The chain carries TRBV3-1 (or the pseudogene TRBV3-2) and TRBJ1-1, with D perhaps TRBD1 (6 bases). Trimming cost V 5 bases and J 0 bases, with 16 bases left between them. Germline lookup yields CDR1 LGHDT and CDR2 YNNKEL (reference sequence). CDR3 length: 16 amino acids. For the CDR3, the DNA is TGTGCCAGCAGCTCGACAGGAGAATACTTGAACACTGAAGCTTTCTTT. Its protein is CASSSTGEYLNTEAFF.

The chain has TRBV27 and TRBJ1-6; D may be TRBD1 (6 bases). CDR1 and CDR2 from the germline V gene are MNHEY and SMNVEV (reference sequence). This CDR3 contains 15 residues. V gave up 6 bases and J gave up 10 bases, with 19 bases separating them. The CDR3: CASSPRTGGLSPLHF. The CDR3 DNA is TGTGCCAGCAGCCCGAGGACCGGGGGGCTCTCACCCCTCCACTTT.

The DNA of the CDR3 is TGTGCCAGCAGGAACAATGCGGATGAGCAGTTCTTC. It specifies CASRNNADEQFF. This rearrangement joins TRBV7-9 to TRBJ2-1; no definite D call. V lost 6 bases to trimming and J lost 8 bases, with 11 bases between them. The CDR3 length is 12 residues. CDR1 is SEHNR and CDR2 is FQNEAQ in the germline V gene (reference sequence).

This clone was observed a single time. The DNA for the CDR3 is TGTGCCAGCAGCTCACCCCAAACCTCCAGTGAGCAGTTCTTC. The encoded protein is CASSSPQTSSEQFF. The chain joins TRBV7-2 to TRBJ2-1, with D uncertain. Germline-derived CDR1 and CDR2 are SGHTA and FQGNSA. V was clipped by 4 bases and J by 9 bases, with 16 bases between them. The CDR3 loop spans 14 amino acids.

This sequence joins TRBV27 and TRBJ1-2; no definite D call. The CDR3 totals 13 residues. V dropped 2 bases and J dropped 1 base, with 5 bases sitting between them. From germline, CDR1 is MNHEY and CDR2 SMNVEV (reference sequence). As DNA, the CDR3 is TGTGCCAGCAGTTTAACAGATAACTATGGCTACACCTTC. Translation: CASSLTDNYGYTF.

The rearrangement uses TRBV6-6 and TRBJ2-7, with 7 bases lining up with TRBD1. The V and J ends lost 5 bases and 3 bases, in that order; junction bases with no gene match: 7. This CDR3 region has 14 residues. CDR1 and CDR2 from the germline V gene are MNHNY and SVGAGI (reference sequence). The CDR3 here is CASSPRQGIYEQYF. The CDR3 DNA follows: TGTGCCAGCAGTCCCAGACAGGGAATCTACGAGCAGTACTTC.

This rearrangement joins TRBV29-1 to TRBJ1-2; 7 bases are a match to TRBD1. Germline CDR1 SQVTM, CDR2 ANQGSEA. V shed 1 base and J 6 bases; nucleotides not matched to a gene: 17. The CDR3 runs to 17 residues. Here the CDR3 reads CSVEGLAGGVIIDGYTF. The CDR3 DNA reads TGCAGCGTTGAAGGGCTGGCAGGGGGTGTCATTATTGATGGCTACACCTTC. The variable domain in full, with the rest retrieved from reference TRBV29-1 and TRBJ1-2, is SAVISQKPSRDICQRGTSLTIQCQVDSQVTMMFWYRQQPGQSLTLIATANQGSEATYESGFVIDKFPISRPNLTFSTLTVSNMSPEDSSIYLCSVEGLAGGVIIDGYTFGSGTRLTVV.